This T cell receptor (beta chain) was captured by sequencing in a study of cytomegalovirus exposure and HLA in healthy donors (TCRdb year 2017). The study in broad terms: An earlier analysis of several hundred of the donors reported 250 to 300 Gb of sequence data and 95 million to 120 million unique TCR beta sequences obtained from some 200 million T cells. An early release that covered around 590 HLA-typed donors contained approximately 290 gigabases of sequencing data and some 87 million unique TCR sequences. Of the 300 to 450 genotyped donors, around 81% fell in the genetic ancestry cluster associated with self-reported Caucasian donors. The study aimed to test whether signatures of past pathogen exposure could be identified by cataloging public T cell receptors. Using immunosequencing, the study profiled T cell repertoires from around 680 subjects and related those repertoires to cytomegalovirus serostatus. Besides the first cohort of roughly 700 subjects, a separate validation cohort made up of 95 to 150 different subjects was used. The study combined high-throughput TCR immunosequencing, statistical association of individual TCRs with disease status, and machine learning to predict cytomegalovirus infection status. A later analysis re-analyzed previously published TCR beta repertoires from roughly 600 donors and added high-resolution HLA genotyping to study TCR occurrence patterns. In the later analysis, no new phenotypic data were used to find candidate immune exposures; instead, reliance was placed on TCR beta sequences and their occurrence across donors. To decide whether each TCR beta V gene segment behaved as functional or pseudogenic, an earlier analysis of some 580 of the donors relied on high-throughput TCR beta sequencing. Donor age, sex, ethnicity and CMV serostatus were compiled together with the repertoire data. A later genetic analysis took genome-wide SNP genotypes for about 60% of the roughly 670 donors and used that subset as a discovery cohort. Every discovery cohort repertoire had been produced on one sequencing platform. HLA typing covered class I and class II loci at four-digit resolution. Typing coverage differed by locus: A, B, C, DRB1 and DQB1 were typed in about 629-630 donors, DQA1 in around 500, DPA1 in 600 to 610, and DPB1 in 400 to 490. Roughly five DR-DQ haplotypes were handled as single units for association and clustering, since linkage in the cohort was strong. Among a few hundred genotyped donors of the cohort, an average of approximately 240,000 unique TCR beta nucleotide sequences were sequenced per donor, around 20% of them non-productive. Overall results and qualifications from the work: The classifier was reported to diagnose cytomegalovirus status with high specificity and sensitivity in both the original cohort and the validation cohort. In a later analysis, most CMV-associated TCR beta chains were found to appear HLA-restricted, with HLA associations seemingly driven largely by CMV exposure. In a later analysis, the rate of TCR association differed among HLA loci, with DRB1 alleles having the most associated TCRs and HLA-C alleles having the fewest. Some IMGT-functional V segments, including TRBV6-2 and TRBV6-3, could not be told apart with the 87-base-pair reads, so those segments were excluded. Most TCR sequences were observed very rarely across donors, whereas some public TCRs were present in many individuals. When HLA alleles, especially DR and DQ, strongly co-occurred, attributing TCR associations to individual alleles was difficult. According to the authors, the approach could potentially be generalized to other disease states and immunological phenotypes. A further reported finding was that TCR beta sequences accurately predicted the HLA-A and HLA-B alleles for most subjects in the first cohort. A cluster of highly shared sequence variants was judged likely to be a technical artifact of the sequencing pipeline. Compared with the roughly 700-donor mean, donors in an Asian-associated ancestry cluster had fewer N-insertions in productive TCRs, according to a later genetic analysis. Three of the identified cytomegalovirus-associated TCR beta chains were confirmed in vitro to be specific for cytomegalovirus antigens. An earlier analysis of some 590 of the donors showed that most TCR beta V segments appeared in productive rearrangements either about 90% or about 30% of the time, which broadly matched IMGT annotations. The only immune exposure information available for the cohort was CMV serostatus. Linkage disequilibrium might explain the correlated functional status among segregating V segments, but an unknown experimental factor could not be ruled out. Compared with equally common non-associated chains, HLA-associated TCR beta chains in a later analysis were more clonally expanded and had lower generation probabilities. Seventeen rarely observed V segments, including chromosome 9 orphons, were excluded from the earlier analysis of several hundred of the donors because counts were too low. Sequencing depth was assumed to be roughly uniform across donors in the presence/absence analyses, though that assumption may not hold. An association between a missense DCLRE1C variant and V-gene and J-gene trimming of TCR beta chains was found in a later genetic analysis and replicated in an independent cohort. Because some donors lacked HLA typing at each locus, the association tests relied only on the typed subset. In the study, some 160 TCR beta chains were listed as associated with cytomegalovirus. At a false discovery rate of 0.05, a later analysis linked around 15,000 TCR beta sequences to specific HLA alleles. In this cohort, only TCR beta chains were sequenced, and detectable features were limited by the absence of alpha or paired-chain data. A later analysis reported that several top co-occurrence clusters appeared linked to parvovirus B19, influenza, CMV and Epstein-Barr virus.

The cohort comprised around 690 healthy bone marrow donors. Cohort members were all nominally healthy when sampled, although unrecorded immune exposures were likely present. The donor was CMV seronegative and belonged to the group of around 350 seronegative cohort members. Every donor gave a peripheral blood sample, and the peripheral blood mononuclear cells from that sample were used for TCR beta sequencing. The Qiagen DNeasy Blood Extraction Kit was used to extract genomic DNA from the blood cell samples. Comments on this clone: Its antigen is unknown. Base qualities are not provided; no much larger clone lies one nucleotide away.

The library was made by the immunoSEQ multiplex PCR assay. For the multiplex PCR, a mixture combining 60 forward primers for TCR Vbeta segments and 13 reverse primers for TCR Jbeta segments was used. The CDR3 region of rearranged TCR beta genes was amplified from genomic DNA by a multiplex PCR assay. Amplified TCR beta libraries were sequenced as 87-base-pair reads on the Illumina HiSeq System. From the authors' description of their analysis: In a later analysis, tens of millions of unique TCR beta chains were counted across the 666 repertoires, and roughly 10 million of these chains were shared by at least two donors. A nearest-neighbor algorithm error-corrected the raw reads and collapsed the reads into unique sequences, merging closely related sequences to remove PCR and sequencing errors. Alignment of CDR3 sequences to IMGT reference sequences was used to assign V, D and J gene segments. For a sequence to be retained, at least a six-nucleotide match to both a V gene segment and a J gene segment was required. Rearrangements were called productive when the CDR3 lacked stop codons and stayed in frame with V and J; all others were non-productive. CDR3 was defined according to IMGT convention as the region running from the second conserved V-encoded cysteine to the conserved J-encoded phenylalanine. Sequences without an unambiguous match to a single V gene segment were excluded from the earlier analysis of 500 to 700 of the donors. In an earlier analysis of almost 600 of the donors, a V segment was called functional when productive rearrangements were above 56.7%, and segregating when the standard deviation between donors exceeded 5%. A statistical classification framework was built to diagnose cytomegalovirus status from the catalog of TCR beta chain sequences. V and J gene assignment, in a later analysis, came from comparing TCR nucleotide sequences with IMGT/GENE-DB human TR gene sequences. In a later analysis, CDR3 sequences and most-parsimonious VDJ recombination scenarios were assigned using the TCRdist pipeline. In a later analysis, every TCR beta chain was defined by the combination of its CDR3 amino acid sequence and its V-gene family, and reads without a unique V-gene family were dropped. In a later analysis, 450 to 600 highly shared, low-generation-probability nucleotide sequences were removed to address suspected cross-contamination and a sequencing artifact. A later analysis calculated a clonal expansion index for each public chain from normalized within-repertoire ranks of inferred template counts. In a later analysis, generation probabilities were computed with a VDJ recombination model fitted to out-of-frame rearrangements, and the resulting probabilities were checked against IGoR. In a later analysis, TCR-TCR, TCR-HLA and TCR-CMV co-occurrence was scored with hypergeometric tests, and a repertoire-size bias correction was applied to TCR pairs. To estimate false discovery rates, a later analysis permuted the HLA or CMV assignments 20 times. A later analysis grouped co-occurring TCRs with DBSCAN, adding TCRdist sequence similarity when clustering within HLA-allele-positive subsets. Co-occurrence clustering excluded repertoires with fewer than 30,000 or more than 120,000 public chains, plus five with anomalous nucleotide sharing. Sourced from immuneACCESS, this table was stored by TCRdb with only in-frame sequences that have V and J called. A share of the clones is absent; for the studies checked, an unresolved V gene accounts for under half, and the remainder has no known explanation. The V and J calls and clone size come from that table; D and trimming were worked out from the DNA. The sample has a few hundred thousand clones on record, under 80% of them singletons. The ten largest account for 1.5% to 2% of the sample.

The germline V gene gives CDR1 as MNHEY and CDR2 as SVGAGI. The trim is 5 bases for V and 7 bases for J, with a gap of 11 bases between the germline ends. The CDR3 covers 12 residues, taking in both the cysteine and the phenylalanine. Only the CDR3 portion is preserved as DNA: 36 bases, with reading frame beginning at the first base. Recombination linked TRBV6-5 to TRBJ1-2; the D gene is not confidently resolved. The sequenced sample was PBMCs. The receptor's source is a woman aged 25 to 39 in good health and CMV-seronegative. The sequence in DNA is TGTGCCAGCAGTGAACAAGAGCGTGGCTACACCTTC. The encoded protein is CASSEQERGYTF.